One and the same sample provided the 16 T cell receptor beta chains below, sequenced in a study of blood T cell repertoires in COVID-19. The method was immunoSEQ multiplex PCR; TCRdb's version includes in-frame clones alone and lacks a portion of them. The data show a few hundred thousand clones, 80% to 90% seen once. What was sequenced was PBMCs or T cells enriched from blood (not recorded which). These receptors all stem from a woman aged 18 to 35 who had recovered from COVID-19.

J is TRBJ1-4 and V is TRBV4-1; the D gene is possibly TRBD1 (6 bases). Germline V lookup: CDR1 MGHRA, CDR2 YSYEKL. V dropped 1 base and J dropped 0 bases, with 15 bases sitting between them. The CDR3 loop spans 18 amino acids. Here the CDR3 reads CASSQVSRDKATNEKLFF. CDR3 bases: TGCGCCAGCAGCCAAGTATCCCGGGACAAAGCAACTAATGAAAAACTGTTTTTT.

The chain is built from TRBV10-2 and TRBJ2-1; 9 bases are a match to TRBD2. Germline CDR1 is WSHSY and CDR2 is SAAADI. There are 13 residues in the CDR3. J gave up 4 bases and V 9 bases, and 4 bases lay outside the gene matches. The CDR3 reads CASTAGGYNEQFF. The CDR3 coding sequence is TGCGCCAGTACGGCGGGAGGGTACAATGAGCAGTTCTTC.

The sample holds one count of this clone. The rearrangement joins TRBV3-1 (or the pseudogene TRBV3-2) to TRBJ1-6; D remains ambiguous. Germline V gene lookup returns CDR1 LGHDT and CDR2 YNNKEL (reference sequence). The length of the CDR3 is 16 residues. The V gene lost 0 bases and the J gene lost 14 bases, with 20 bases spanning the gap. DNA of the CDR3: TGTGCCAGCAGCCAAGATCAGGATACGCCACTAGCATCCCTCCACTTT. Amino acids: CASSQDQDTPLASLHF.

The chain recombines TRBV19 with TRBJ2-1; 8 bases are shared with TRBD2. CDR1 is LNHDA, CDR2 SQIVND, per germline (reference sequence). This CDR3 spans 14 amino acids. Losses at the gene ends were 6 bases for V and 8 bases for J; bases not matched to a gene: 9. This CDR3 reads CASSKRGNGDEQFF. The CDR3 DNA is TGTGCCAGTAGCAAGCGGGGGAATGGGGATGAGCAGTTCTTC.

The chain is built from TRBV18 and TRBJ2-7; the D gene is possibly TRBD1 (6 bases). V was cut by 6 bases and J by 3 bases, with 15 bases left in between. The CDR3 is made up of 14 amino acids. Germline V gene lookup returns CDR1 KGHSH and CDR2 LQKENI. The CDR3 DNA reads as TGTGCCAGCTCTCGTCCGGGACAAAGCTACGAGCAGTACTTC. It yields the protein CASSRPGQSYEQYF. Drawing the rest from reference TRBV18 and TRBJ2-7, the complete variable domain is NAGVMQNPRHLVRRRGQEARLRCSPMKGHSHVYWYRQLPEEGLKFMVYLQKENIIDESGMPKERFSAEFPKEGPSILRIQQVVRGDSAAYFCASSRPGQSYEQYFGPGTRLTVT.

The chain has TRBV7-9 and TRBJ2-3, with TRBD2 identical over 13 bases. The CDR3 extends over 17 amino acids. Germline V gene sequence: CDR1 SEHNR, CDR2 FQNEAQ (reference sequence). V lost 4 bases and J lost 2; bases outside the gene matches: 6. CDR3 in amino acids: CASSSGLAGETTDTQYF. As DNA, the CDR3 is TGTGCCAGCAGCTCAGGACTAGCGGGGGAAACCACAGATACGCAGTATTTT.

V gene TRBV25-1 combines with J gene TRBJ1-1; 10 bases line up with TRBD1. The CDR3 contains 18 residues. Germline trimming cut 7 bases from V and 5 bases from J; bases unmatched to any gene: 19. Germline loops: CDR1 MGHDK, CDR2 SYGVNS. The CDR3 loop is CASKEAFFGQGGETEAFF. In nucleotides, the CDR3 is TGTGCCAGCAAGGAAGCGTTTTTCGGACAGGGGGGAGAAACTGAAGCTTTCTTT. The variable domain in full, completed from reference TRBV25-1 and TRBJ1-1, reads EADIYQTPRYLVIGTGKKITLECSQTMGHDKMYWYQQDPGMELHLIHYSYGVNSTEKGDLSSESTVSRIRTEHFPLTLESARPSHTSQYLCASKEAFFGQGGETEAFFGQGTRLTVV.

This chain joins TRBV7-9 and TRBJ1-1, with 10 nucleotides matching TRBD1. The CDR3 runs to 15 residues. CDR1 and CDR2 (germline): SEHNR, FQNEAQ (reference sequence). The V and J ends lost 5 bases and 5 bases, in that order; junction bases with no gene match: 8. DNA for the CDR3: TGTGCCAGCAGCCCCGGGACAGGGGTTCGGACTGAAGCTTTCTTT. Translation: CASSPGTGVRTEAFF.

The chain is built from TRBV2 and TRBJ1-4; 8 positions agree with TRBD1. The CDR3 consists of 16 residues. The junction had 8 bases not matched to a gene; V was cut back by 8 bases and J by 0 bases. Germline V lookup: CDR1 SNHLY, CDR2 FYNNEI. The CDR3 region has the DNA TGTGCCAGCCGTCAGGGGGCATATGCAACTAATGAAAAACTGTTTTTT. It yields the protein CASRQGAYATNEKLFF.

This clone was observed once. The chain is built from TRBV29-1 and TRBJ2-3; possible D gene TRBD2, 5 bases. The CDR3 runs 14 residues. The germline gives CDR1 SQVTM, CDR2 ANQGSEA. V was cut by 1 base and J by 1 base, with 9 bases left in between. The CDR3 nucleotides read TGCAGCGTTGAAGGGGCGGGTGGCACAGATACGCAGTATTTT. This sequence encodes CSVEGAGGTDTQYF.

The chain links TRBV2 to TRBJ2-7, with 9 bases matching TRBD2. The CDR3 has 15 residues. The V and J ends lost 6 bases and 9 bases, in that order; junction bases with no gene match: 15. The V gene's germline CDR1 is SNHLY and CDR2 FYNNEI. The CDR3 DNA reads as TGTGCCAGCAGCCCCCCGGGACTAGCCTATCTCGGGCAGTACTTC. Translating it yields CASSPPGLAYLGQYF.

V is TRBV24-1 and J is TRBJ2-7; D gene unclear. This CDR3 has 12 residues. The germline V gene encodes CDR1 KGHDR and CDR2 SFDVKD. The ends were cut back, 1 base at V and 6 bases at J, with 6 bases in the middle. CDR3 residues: CATSDFSGEQYF. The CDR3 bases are TGTGCCACCAGTGATTTCTCGGGCGAGCAGTACTTC.

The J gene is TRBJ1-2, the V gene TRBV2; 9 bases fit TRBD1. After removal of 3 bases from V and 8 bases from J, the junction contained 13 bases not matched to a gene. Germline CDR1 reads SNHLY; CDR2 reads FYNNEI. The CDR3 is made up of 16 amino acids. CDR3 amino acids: CASSDLPGQGTGGYTF. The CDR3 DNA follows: TGTGCCAGCAGTGACCTCCCGGGACAGGGAACTGGGGGCTACACCTTC.

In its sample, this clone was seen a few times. This chain's CDR3 is CASSLGGANLNEQFF. The CDR3 DNA sequence: TGTGCCAGCAGCCTTGGGGGGGCGAATCTCAATGAGCAGTTCTTC. The V gene is TRBV5-5, the J gene TRBJ2-1, with D possibly TRBD2 on 7 matching bases. The V and J ends lost 4 bases and 6 bases respectively, with 17 bases between them. CDR1 and CDR2 from the germline V gene are SGHKS and YYEKEE (reference sequence). The CDR3 is 15 residues long.

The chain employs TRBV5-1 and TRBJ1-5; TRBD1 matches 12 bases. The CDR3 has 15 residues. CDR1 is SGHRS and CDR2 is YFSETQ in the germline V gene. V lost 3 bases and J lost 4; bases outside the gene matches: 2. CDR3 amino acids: CASSWGQGANQPQHF. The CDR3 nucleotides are TGCGCCAGCAGCTGGGGACAGGGGGCTAATCAGCCCCAGCATTTT.

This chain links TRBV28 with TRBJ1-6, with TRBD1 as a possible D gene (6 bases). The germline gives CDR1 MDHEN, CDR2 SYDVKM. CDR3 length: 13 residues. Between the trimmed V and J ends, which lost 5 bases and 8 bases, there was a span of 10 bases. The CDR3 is CASSPGVHSPLHF. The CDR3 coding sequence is TGTGCCAGCAGTCCAGGGGTTCATTCACCCCTCCACTTT.